Below are 28 T cell receptor beta chains sequenced from a single sample in a study of blood T cell repertoires in COVID-19. Sequenced by immunoSEQ multiplex PCR; TCRdb stores in-frame clones only, minus some. The sample has a few hundred thousand clones; roughly 84% are singletons. The sequenced sample was peripheral blood. The receptor source for this set is a woman younger than 45 who had recovered from COVID-19.

V usage is TRBV6-5 and J usage is TRBJ1-2; 8 bases line up with TRBD1. The CDR3 runs to 14 residues. With 6 bases clipped from V and 6 bases from J, the junction kept 9 bases outside the gene matches. Germline CDR1 MNHEY, CDR2 SVGAGI. CDR3 in DNA: TGTGCCAGCAGCTCGGACAGGGCGGCGGATGGCTACACCTTC. Amino acid sequence: CASSSDRAADGYTF.

The chain recombines TRBV11-2 with TRBJ2-1; 13 nucleotides agree with TRBD2. The CDR3 sequence is 17 residues long. CDR1 is SGHAT, CDR2 FQNNGV, per germline. V lost 5 bases to trimming and J lost 1 base; unmatched junction nucleotides: 5. The CDR3 protein is CASSPRTSGSSYNEQFF. The CDR3 coding sequence is TGTGCCAGCAGCCCCCGGACTAGCGGGAGTTCCTACAATGAGCAGTTCTTC.

CDR3 residues: CASSQDPAGSYNEQFF. In DNA form, the CDR3 reads TGCGCCAGCAGCCAAGATCCCGCGGGATCCTACAATGAGCAGTTCTTC. This sequence joins TRBV4-1 and TRBJ2-1; D might be TRBD2 (6 bases). The CDR3 totals 16 residues. V was cut by 0 bases and J by 1 base, with 10 bases left in between. Per the germline V gene, CDR1 is MGHRA and CDR2 is YSYEKL.

The chain carries TRBV2 and TRBJ2-7; tentatively, D is TRBD2 (5 bases). V shed 6 bases and J shed 6 bases, with 15 bases lying between them. CDR1 is SNHLY and CDR2 is FYNNEI in the germline V gene. The CDR3 is 13 residues long. CDR3 loop: CASRVRGLREQYF. The CDR3, as DNA: TGTGCCAGCAGGGTCAGAGGGCTCCGCGAGCAGTACTTC.

The J gene is TRBJ2-2, the V gene TRBV30; 7 bases agree with TRBD2. The CDR3 has 15 residues. Germline-derived CDR1 and CDR2 are GTSNPN and SVGIG (reference sequence). The V and J ends lost 0 bases and 4 bases, in that order; junction bases with no gene match: 5. The CDR3 region is CAWSVSLAVTGELFF. DNA of the CDR3: TGTGCCTGGAGTGTATCGCTAGCGGTCACCGGGGAGCTGTTTTTT.

This chain joins TRBV3-1 (or the pseudogene TRBV3-2) and TRBJ2-1, with D perhaps TRBD2 (6 bases). The germline V gene encodes CDR1 LGHDT and CDR2 YNNKEL (reference sequence). The CDR3 is 13 amino acids. V lost 5 bases and J 9 bases, leaving 14 bases between the germline ends. CDR3 nucleotides: TGTGCCAGCAGCGTGGGGGACTTGAGTGAGCAGTTCTTC. It specifies CASSVGDLSEQFF.

As for this clone: A far larger clone is one nucleotide away, so this likely arose from a read error. This sample includes further DNA sequences coding for the same CDR3. This sequence joins TRBV5-5 and TRBJ2-7, with 11 positions matching TRBD2. Per the germline V gene, CDR1 is SGHKS and CDR2 is YYEKEE (reference sequence). The CDR3 sequence is 15 residues long. The V gene end was trimmed by 4 bases and the J gene end by 1 base; junction bases not matched to a gene: 4. CDR3 DNA: TGTGCCAGCAGCATCGGGACTAGCGGTTCCTACGAGCAGTACTTC. It specifies CASSIGTSGSYEQYF. Drawing the rest from reference TRBV5-5 and TRBJ2-7, the complete variable domain is DAGVTQSPTHLIKTRGQQVTLRCSPISGHKSVSWYQQVLGQGPQFIFQYYEKEERGRGNFPDRFSARQFPNYSSELNVNALLLGDSALYLCASSIGTSGSYEQYFGPGTRLTVT.

The chain has TRBV4-1 and TRBJ2-5; TRBD2 is a possible D gene (5 bases). The CDR3 sequence is 15 residues long. V was trimmed by 0 bases and J by 1 base, leaving 9 bases between them. Germline values: CDR1 MGHRA, CDR2 YSYEKL. For the CDR3, the DNA is TGCGCCAGCAGCCAAGACCCCCTAGCCCAAGAGACCCAGTACTTC. It yields the protein CASSQDPLAQETQYF.

This clone appeared a few times. The chain links TRBV28 to TRBJ1-2, with D maybe TRBD1 (5 bases). V gave up 4 bases and J gave up 4 bases, with 16 bases separating them. This CDR3 is built from 15 residues. Germline values: CDR1 MDHEN, CDR2 SYDVKM. The CDR3 sequence: CASSSPEGLLYGYTF. The CDR3 nucleotides read TGTGCCAGCAGTTCACCTGAGGGACTGCTCTATGGCTACACCTTC.

This clone has only one observation. The chain couples TRBV9 to TRBJ2-1; tentatively, D is TRBD2 (9 bases). CDR3 size: 20 residues. V was pared by 0 bases and J by 5 bases, with 27 bases between. Germline V CDR1 and CDR2: SGDLS, YYNGEE. The CDR3 spells CASSVGIRTGRLAGNNEQFF. Written as DNA, the CDR3 is TGTGCCAGCAGCGTAGGGATTAGGACAGGGAGGCTAGCGGGGAACAATGAGCAGTTCTTC.

This chain connects TRBV10-1 to TRBJ2-3; 8 bases line up with TRBD2. CDR3 size: 16 residues. Germline V gene data show CDR1 as WNHNN and CDR2 as SYGVQD (reference sequence). V gave up 2 bases and J gave up 3 bases; unmatched junction bases: 7. CDR3 protein: CASSEPAGVLTDTQYF. The CDR3 region has the DNA TGCGCCAGCAGTGAGCCAGCGGGAGTGTTAACAGATACGCAGTATTTT.

This clone was counted a few times. This chain uses TRBV3-1 (or the pseudogene TRBV3-2) with TRBJ2-3; 13 nucleotides align to TRBD2. J gave up 6 bases and V 6 bases, and 12 bases lay outside the gene matches. The CDR3 has 17 amino acids. Germline V CDR1 and CDR2: LGHDT, YNNKEL (reference sequence). The CDR3 spells CASSPLRTSGSSDTQYF. Here the CDR3 DNA reads TGTGCCAGCAGTCCCCTAAGGACTAGCGGGAGCTCTGATACGCAGTATTTT.

About this clone: The germline gene is not matched at one end of the junction; a read error may be the cause. This chain joins TRBV7-7 and TRBJ2-2, with 10 positions matching TRBD1. Germline lookup yields CDR1 SSHAT and CDR2 FNYEAQ (reference sequence). CDR3 length: 15 amino acids. The CDR3 is CASSYGTGVSGELFF. CDR3 coding DNA: TGTGCTAGCAGCTACGGGACAGGGGTATCCGGGGAGCTGTTTTTT.

There are a few counts of this clone. The chain joins TRBV5-1 to TRBJ2-3; 9 bases agree with TRBD2. The V segment lost 3 bases and the J segment 5 bases; nucleotides outside the gene matches: 7. There are 15 residues in the CDR3. Looked up from germline, CDR1 is SGHRS and CDR2 is YFSETQ. CDR3 sequence reads: CASSYEREERDTQYF. The CDR3 DNA reads TGCGCCAGCAGCTATGAGCGGGAGGAAAGAGATACGCAGTATTTT.

This chain connects TRBV23-1 to TRBJ1-2, with a possible D match to TRBD1 (6 bases). TRBV23-1 is reported as an ORF; its role is uncertain. The V end was cut by 2 bases, the J end by 7 bases, with 11 bases between. This CDR3 is built from 13 residues. CDR3: CASSQQGRTGYTF. As DNA, the CDR3 is TGCGCCAGCAGTCAACAGGGGCGCACTGGCTACACCTTC.

The chain joins TRBV15 to TRBJ2-7, with 11 bases aligning to TRBD2. The CDR3 consists of 15 residues. Trimming at V came to 5 bases and at J to 3 bases, leaving 6 bases not matched to a gene. Germline V gene sequence: CDR1 LNHNV, CDR2 YYDKDF (reference sequence). CDR3 protein: CATSGGTSGLYEQYF. The CDR3 DNA reads as TGTGCCACCAGCGGAGGGACTAGCGGTCTCTACGAGCAGTACTTC.

The chain is built from TRBV3-1 (or the pseudogene TRBV3-2) and TRBJ2-1; a possible D gene is TRBD2 (5 bases). Germline V gives CDR1 LGHDT, CDR2 YNNKEL (reference sequence). The CDR3 has 14 amino acids. Trimming took 0 bases from V and 8 from J, leaving 11 bases between them. The CDR3 DNA reads TGTGCCAGCAGCCAAGAAGGGAGAATGTATGAGCAGTTCTTC. It translates to CASSQEGRMYEQFF.

The gene calls are TRBV6-4 and TRBJ1-6, with no clear D. This CDR3 is 13 amino acids long. The germline V and J ends were trimmed by 1 base and 7 bases, with 5 bases remaining between them. Germline V gives CDR1 MRHNA, CDR2 SNTAGT. In DNA, the CDR3 is TGTGCCAGCAGTGACTGGCCAAATTCACCCCTCCACTTT. Its translation: CASSDWPNSPLHF.

The V call is TRBV19, the J call TRBJ2-5; unclear D gene. V was trimmed by 5 bases and J by 1 base, leaving 8 bases between them. The CDR3 contains 13 residues. Per the germline V gene, CDR1 is LNHDA and CDR2 is SQIVND (reference sequence). The chain's CDR3 is CASSSYLQETQYF. The CDR3 DNA sequence: TGTGCCAGTAGTTCGTATCTCCAAGAGACCCAGTACTTC. Based on the CDR3 plus reference TRBV19 and TRBJ2-5, the full variable domain is DGGITQSPKYLFRKEGQNVTLSCEQNLNHDAMYWYRQDPGQGLRLIYYSQIVNDFQKGDIAEGYSVSREKKESFPLTVTSAQKNPTAFYLCASSSYLQETQYFGPGTRLLVL.

This clone occurred many times. The chain links TRBV19 to TRBJ1-1; D perhaps matches TRBD1 (5 bases). Trimming cost V 0 bases and J 11 bases, with 19 bases left between them. Germline assignment: CDR1 LNHDA and CDR2 SQIVND (reference sequence). The CDR3 runs 15 residues. Written as DNA, the CDR3 is TGTGCCAGTAGTATAGATTTCACAAAGGGGATAACGGCTTTCTTT. Its protein product is CASSIDFTKGITAFF.

The chain uses TRBV28 and TRBJ2-7; 10 bases map to TRBD1. Per the germline V gene, CDR1 is MDHEN and CDR2 is SYDVKM. V gave up 6 bases and J gave up 3 bases; unmatched junction bases: 8. This CDR3 contains 15 residues. The CDR3 DNA sequence: TGTGCCAGCAGGACTCCGGGACAGGGGAGCTACGAGCAGTACTTC. Translation: CASRTPGQGSYEQYF.

V usage is TRBV19 and J usage is TRBJ2-5, with TRBD2 matching over 13 bases. V was pared by 4 bases and J by 3 bases, with 8 bases of the junction left unmatched. Germline V lookup: CDR1 LNHDA, CDR2 SQIVND (reference sequence). The length of the CDR3 is 17 residues. CDR3 DNA sequence: TGTGCCAGTAGTAAGGGACTAGCGGGGAGTGGGGAAGAGACCCAGTACTTC. It codes for CASSKGLAGSGEETQYF. Complete variable domain (other parts from reference TRBV19 and TRBJ2-5): DGGITQSPKYLFRKEGQNVTLSCEQNLNHDAMYWYRQDPGQGLRLIYYSQIVNDFQKGDIAEGYSVSREKKESFPLTVTSAQKNPTAFYLCASSKGLAGSGEETQYFGPGTRLLVL.

The gene calls are TRBV14 and TRBJ2-1; D is ambiguous. With 5 bases removed from V and 2 bases from J, the gap between germline ends came to 16 bases. This CDR3 spans 16 amino acids. The germline V gene has CDR1 SGHDN and CDR2 FVKESK. The CDR3 loop reads CASSSHGRLTYNEQFF. CDR3 DNA: TGTGCCAGCAGCTCCCACGGAAGACTTACCTACAATGAGCAGTTCTTC.

CDR3 in amino acids: CASSLSRGGYTF. The CDR3 DNA reads TGCGCCAGCAGCTTGAGCAGGGGAGGCTACACCTTC. The chain has TRBV5-1 and TRBJ1-2, with TRBD1 as a possible D gene (6 bases). Per germline, CDR1 SGHRS and CDR2 YFSETQ. CDR3 length equals 12 residues. V shed 1 base and J shed 8 bases, with 9 bases lying between them.

This clone was seen a few times. The genes are TRBV5-1 and TRBJ1-3, with D unclear. Germline loops: CDR1 SGHRS, CDR2 YFSETQ. CDR3 length equals 17 residues. Trimming removed 0 bases at V and 0 bases at J, with 13 bases between. The chain's CDR3 is CASSLEEGRVSGNTIYF. The CDR3 bases are TGCGCCAGCAGCTTGGAAGAGGGCCGGGTCTCTGGAAACACCATATATTTT.

This rearrangement joins TRBV5-1 to TRBJ2-7; 9 nucleotides agree with TRBD1. J lost 0 bases, V lost 4 bases, and 5 bases had no gene match. Germline values: CDR1 SGHRS, CDR2 YFSETQ. CDR3 length: 15 amino acids. In DNA, the CDR3 is TGCGCCAGCAGCGGACAGGGGTCAACCTCCTACGAGCAGTACTTC. Encoded protein: CASSGQGSTSYEQYF.

CDR3 DNA sequence: TGTGCCAGCAGTTTAGGGGAGCCTTACTCCTATAATTCACCCCTCCACTTT. Protein: CASSLGEPYSYNSPLHF. The chain has TRBV27 and TRBJ1-6; D not certain. Trimming removed 2 bases from V and 0 bases from J, with 11 bases in between. This CDR3 comprises 17 residues. Germline CDR1 reads MNHEY; CDR2 reads SMNVEV (reference sequence).

This sequence joins TRBV7-9 and TRBJ2-7, with TRBD1 matching 10 bases. The CDR3 loop spans 15 amino acids. The germline V gene has CDR1 SEHNR and CDR2 FQNEAQ (reference sequence). The V and J ends lost 3 bases and 4 bases, in that order; junction bases with no gene match: 6. CDR3 protein: CASSLGQGSGYEQYF. The CDR3 coding sequence is TGTGCCAGCAGCTTGGGACAGGGGTCGGGGTACGAGCAGTACTTC.